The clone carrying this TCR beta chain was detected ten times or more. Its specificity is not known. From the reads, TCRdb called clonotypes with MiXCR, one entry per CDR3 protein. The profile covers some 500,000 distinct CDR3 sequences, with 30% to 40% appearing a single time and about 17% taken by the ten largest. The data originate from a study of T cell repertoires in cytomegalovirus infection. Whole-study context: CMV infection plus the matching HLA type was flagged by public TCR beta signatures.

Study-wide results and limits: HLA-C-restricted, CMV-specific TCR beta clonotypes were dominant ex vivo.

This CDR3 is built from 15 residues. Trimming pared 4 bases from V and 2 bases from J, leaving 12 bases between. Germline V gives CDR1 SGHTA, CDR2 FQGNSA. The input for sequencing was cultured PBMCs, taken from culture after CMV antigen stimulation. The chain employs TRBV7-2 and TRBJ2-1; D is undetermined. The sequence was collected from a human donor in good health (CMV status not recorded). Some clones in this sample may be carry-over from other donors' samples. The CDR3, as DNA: TGTGCCAGCAGCTCCCGATCGAACCCCTACAATGAGCAGTTCTTC. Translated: CASSSRSNPYNEQFF.